This T cell receptor (beta chain) was recovered during a study of shared clonotypes between healthy human individuals (dated by TCRdb to about 2020). Study-level background: A couple of women and three men aged 18 to 49 years were included in the cohort. For each donor, CD4 naive and CD4 memory were each given three plates, CD8 naive was given two plates, and CD8 memory was given one plate. Per donor, leukapheresis produced somewhere between about 0.8 and 9 billion PBMCs. Different laboratories and diverse techniques were used to prepare libraries and sequence TCR repertoires, to increase sequencing depth and limit assay-specific biases. The study deeply sequenced blood TCR repertoires of about 5 healthy adults to estimate repertoire size and the extent of clonotype sharing between individuals. The research as a whole found: Only blood was sampled, and tissue TCR repertoires likely differ from those in blood. Because the study included a small number of donors, the genetic and exposure-history diversity represented was limited. Even with the large sequencing depth, rarefaction of the sorted-subset datasets indicated that sequencing was incomplete. Compared with non-shared clonotypes, the clonotypes found in all four sorted-subset donors had higher generation probabilities. Across a handful of donors, about 5% of naive CD4, 3% to 4% of naive CD8, 2.3% of memory CD4, and 0.3% to 0.45% of memory CD8 clonotypes were shared. Pairwise subsampling led to the expectation that sequencing depth would affect the degree of clonotype sharing among donors. Naive subsets generally had larger estimated clonotype richness than memory subsets did.

Comments on this clone: Its specific antigen is unknown. Base-call qualities are not available, and no considerably larger clone is one nucleotide away.

Using the deep immunoSEQ assay, multiplex PCR amplified TCR CDR3 regions from genomic DNA. Extracted genomic DNA from each cell subset was spread evenly across all wells of several immunoSEQ 96-well plates, with each plate serving as a replicate. For sorted subsets, each replicate PCR was loaded with 200 ng genomic DNA, equivalent to some 31,000 T cell genomes. The purified libraries were quantified using a Qubit 3.0 fluorometer, sized with a Bioanalyzer 2100, and then quantified again using the KAPA Library Quantification kit. Each immunoSEQ 96-well plate was sequenced on its own single-read 150-cycle Illumina NextSeq 550 flow cell. The source study handled its data this way. Because only junctional sequences without quality scores were contained in the immunoSEQ output, filtering matching that applied to full-length reads could not be performed. To assign V/J genes and CDR3, sequences were annotated using PyIR, a Python wrapper for IgBLAST v1.9, with IMGT germline references. Reads with weak V/J assignments (E-value above 1e-6), missing CDR3, stop codons, out-of-frame junctions, or ambiguous translated residues were removed. A V3J clonotype was defined by an identical inferred V gene, J gene, and CDR3 amino acid sequence. The percentage overlap between two repertoires was calculated by dividing the number of shared unique clonotypes by the size of the smaller repertoire. Richness of each repertoire was evaluated using RTK rarefaction, the Chao1 estimator, and Recon v2.1 estimates of unobserved clonotypes. Generation probabilities were computed with OLGA for all TCRbeta clonotypes obtained by the gDNA method from a few donors. Sourced from immuneACCESS, this table was stored by TCRdb with only in-frame sequences that have V and J called. A share of the clones is absent; for the studies checked, an unresolved V gene accounts for under half, and the remainder has no known explanation. Clone size and the V and J calls come from that table; the DNA yielded D and trimming. The sample table holds over 2 million clones, of which about 95% were seen once. The top ten clones comprise roughly 1% of the sample.

For the CD8 naive samples, CD45RO-negative cells were positively selected for CCR7, yielding a CD45RA+CCR7+ population from which TemRA cells were excluded. Donors were healthy HIV-negative adults with no recently reported acute infections or vaccinations. All donors were Caucasian adults living in Nashville, Tennessee, USA. Blood was collected by leukapheresis, and PBMCs were isolated by Ficoll-Histopaque density gradient centrifugation and then cryopreserved in liquid nitrogen vapor phase. Analytical flow cytometry was used to check the purity and quantity of each magnetically sorted T cell population. Genomic DNA was isolated from each sorted fraction and quantified by UV absorbance on a Nanodrop 2000c. The CDR3 sequence holds 19 residues, the cysteine and phenylalanine included. Of the read, only the CDR3 DNA is kept; its 57 bases are in frame from base 1. As encoded in the germline V gene (reference sequence), CDR1 is MNHEY while CDR2 is SMNVEV. Trimming removed 4 bases from V and 1 base from J; the gene matches leave 14 bases unexplained.

The sequenced material came from naive CD8+ T cells sorted from blood. The cell subset or site label for this specimen denotes: CD45RA+CCR7+. This sequence was found in a man between 18 and 29 years old in good health. The rearrangement combines TRBV27 with TRBJ2-2; 8 bases in the middle match TRBD1. The CDR3 protein is CASSSLDTSGTGNTGELFF. The nucleotides read TGTGCCAGCAGTTCACTGGACACCTCCGGGACAGGGAACACCGGGGAGCTGTTTTTT.